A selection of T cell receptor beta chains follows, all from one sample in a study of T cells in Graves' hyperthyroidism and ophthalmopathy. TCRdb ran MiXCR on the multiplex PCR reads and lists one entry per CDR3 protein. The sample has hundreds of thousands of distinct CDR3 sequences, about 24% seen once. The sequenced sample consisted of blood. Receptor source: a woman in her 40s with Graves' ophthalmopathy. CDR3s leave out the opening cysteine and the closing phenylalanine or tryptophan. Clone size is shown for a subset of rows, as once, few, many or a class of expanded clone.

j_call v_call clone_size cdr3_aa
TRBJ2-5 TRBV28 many ASSLRQGQETQY
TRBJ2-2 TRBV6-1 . ASITRPNTGELF
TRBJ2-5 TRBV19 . ASSRRDLRETQY
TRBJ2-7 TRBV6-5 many ASSSPGQGGEQY
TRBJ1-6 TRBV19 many ASTSGTGRSPLH
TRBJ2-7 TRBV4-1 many ASSQGAMGGYEQY
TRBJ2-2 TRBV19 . ASSRQGIGELF
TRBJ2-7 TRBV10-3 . AISEVESSYEQY
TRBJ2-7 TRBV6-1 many ASSEAGREGEQY
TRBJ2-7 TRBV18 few ASSPLFLADSREQY
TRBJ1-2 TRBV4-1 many ASSQDPGYRGYGYT
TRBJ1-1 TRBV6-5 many ASSYAGGSYAEAF
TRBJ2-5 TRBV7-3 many ASSADTQGTQY
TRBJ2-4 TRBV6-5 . ASSPSSRKNIQY